This T cell receptor beta chain was identified in a study of T-cell reconstitution after alpha-beta-depleted transplantation in children. Preparing the TCRbeta library involved the use of unique molecular identifiers. MiXCR was run by TCRdb on the PCR reads, yielding one entry per CDR3 protein. The data contain about 500,000 distinct CDR3 sequences, about 33% of them singletons. The CDR3 length is 15 residues. The V end lost 6 bases, the J end lost 0 bases, and 12 bases lay between the germline ends. The J gene is TRBJ1-5, the V gene TRBV12-3 or TRBV12-4; D is unresolved. Source: PBMCs from the stem cell graft donor, taken from the stem cell graft. The receptor comes from a human donor who donated a stem cell graft to a child with aplastic anemia. CDR3 residues: CASSPGRYSNQPQHF. The CDR3, as DNA: TGTGCCAGCAGCCCCGGGAGATATAGCAATCAGCCCCAGCATTTT.